This TCR beta chain originates from a study of cytomegalovirus exposure and HLA in healthy donors. About the study: Among the 350 to 400 donors who were genotyped, over 70% fell in the genetic ancestry cluster that is associated with self-reported Caucasian donors. Study-level points and caveats: V- and J-gene trimming of TCR beta was linked (in a later analysis) to a missense DCLRE1C variant. Testing in vitro showed a few CMV-associated chains specific for CMV antigens.

This clone was detected a few times. Its antigen is undetermined. The PCR made use of 60 Vbeta and 13 Jbeta primers. The assay was immunoSEQ multiplex PCR, and TCRdb's table has in-frame clones only and misses some. Of 160,000 or so clones in the sample, about 80% were seen once. Material: PBMCs. This TCR was recovered from a man aged 18 to 29 in good health and CMV-seropositive.

The CDR3 here is CASSLGYEQYF. As DNA, the CDR3 is TGTGCCAGCAGTCTCGGGTACGAGCAGTACTTC. This chain links TRBV28 with TRBJ2-7; D is unclear. Trimming cost V 5 bases and J 4 bases, with 6 bases left between them. The germline V gene has CDR1 MDHEN and CDR2 SYDVKM. The CDR3 extends over 11 amino acids.